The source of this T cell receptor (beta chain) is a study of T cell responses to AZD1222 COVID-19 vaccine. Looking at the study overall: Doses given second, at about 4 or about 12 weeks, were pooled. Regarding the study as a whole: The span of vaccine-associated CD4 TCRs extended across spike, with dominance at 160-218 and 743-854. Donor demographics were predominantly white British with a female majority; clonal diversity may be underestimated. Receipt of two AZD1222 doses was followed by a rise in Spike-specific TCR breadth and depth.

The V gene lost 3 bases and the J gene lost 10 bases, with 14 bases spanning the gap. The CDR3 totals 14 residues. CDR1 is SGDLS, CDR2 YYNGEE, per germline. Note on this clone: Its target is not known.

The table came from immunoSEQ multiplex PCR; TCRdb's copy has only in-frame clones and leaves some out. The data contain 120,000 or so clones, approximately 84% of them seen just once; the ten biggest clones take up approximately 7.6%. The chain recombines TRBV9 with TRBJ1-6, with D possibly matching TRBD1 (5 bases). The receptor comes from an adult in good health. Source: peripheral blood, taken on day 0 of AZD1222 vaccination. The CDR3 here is CASSGPTVLSPLHF. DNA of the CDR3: TGTGCCAGCAGCGGACCGACAGTGCTGTCACCCCTCCACTTT.